These 21 T cell receptor beta chains share one sample of origin, sequenced in a study of graft-versus-host responses after intestinal transplantation. Using immunoSEQ multiplex PCR, the repertoire was profiled, and TCRdb retains in-frame clones only, with some absent. The sample includes around 110,000 clones, just under 95% of them seen just once. These TCRs' antigens remain unknown. Sequencing used unstimulated CD8+ T cells sorted from spleen or lymph node cells, obtained before transplant. The receptors were sampled from a human donor who was the organ donor for an intestinal transplant.

The V and J genes are TRBV7-9 and TRBJ2-7; 8 bases are a match to TRBD1. The CDR3 loop spans 18 amino acids. J was trimmed by 0 bases and V by 5 bases; bases with no gene match: 15. CDR1 and CDR2 (germline): SEHNR, FQNEAQ (reference sequence). DNA of the CDR3: TGTGCCAGCAGCCCTTCTGACAAACCGGGACAGGCCTCCTACGAGCAGTACTTC. This gives the protein CASSPSDKPGQASYEQYF.

The V gene is TRBV5-1, the J gene TRBJ2-1, with 9 positions matching TRBD2. Germline loops: CDR1 SGHRS, CDR2 YFSETQ. After removal of 1 base from V and 5 bases from J, the junction contained 4 bases not matched to a gene. This CDR3 is 15 amino acids long. Here the CDR3 reads CASSLYAGGDNEQFF. In DNA, the CDR3 is TGCGCCAGCAGCTTGTATGCGGGAGGGGACAATGAGCAGTTCTTC.

This clone was recorded a few times. This chain connects TRBV7-6 to TRBJ2-1; 9 bases agree with TRBD2. Germline V gene data show CDR1 as SGHVS and CDR2 as FNYEAQ. Trimming cost V 5 bases and J 6 bases; bases outside gene matches: 8. The CDR3 totals 15 residues. This CDR3 is CASSTSGRTGNEQFF. Written as DNA, the CDR3 is TGTGCCAGCAGCACCAGCGGGAGGACTGGCAATGAGCAGTTCTTC.

This chain joins TRBV4-3 and TRBJ1-1, with a weak D call TRBD1 (6 bases). CDR3 length equals 17 residues. Germline CDR1 is LGHNA and CDR2 is YSLEER. V lost 1 base and J lost 2, with 17 bases in between. The CDR3 sequence is CASSQGVGDRLNTEAFF. Here the CDR3 DNA reads TGCGCCAGCAGCCAAGGGGTCGGTGACAGGCTAAACACTGAAGCTTTCTTT.

This chain uses TRBV21-1 with TRBJ2-7; the D call of TRBD1 is as the table states it, not checked on the DNA. TRBV21-1 is noted as a pseudogene. The CDR3 is 16 amino acids. The CDR3 reads CASSKGLGTGCREQYF. The CDR3 nucleotides are TGTGCCAGCAGCAAGGGCCTCGGGACAGGCTGTCGGGAGCAGTACTTC.

The chain joins TRBV4-2 to TRBJ2-1; either TRBD1 or TRBD2 may supply D (6 bases each). This CDR3 has 18 residues. CDR1 is LGHNA and CDR2 is YNFKEQ in the germline V gene. Trimming shortened V by 1 base and J by 0 bases, and 16 bases separated the two germline ends. As DNA, the CDR3 is TGTGCCAGCAGCCAAGCCCTCGGGGGCGAGAGCTCCTACAATGAGCAGTTCTTC. It is translated as CASSQALGGESSYNEQFF.

The chain joins TRBV6-5 to TRBJ2-2, with D possibly TRBD2 on 6 matching bases. Per germline, CDR1 MNHEY and CDR2 SVGAGI. The CDR3 contains 15 residues. V dropped 6 bases and J dropped 0 bases, with 11 bases sitting between them. CDR3 region: CASRRDGPNTGELFF. The CDR3 DNA is TGTGCCAGCAGGCGGGACGGTCCGAACACCGGGGAGCTGTTTTTT.

This chain links TRBV19 with TRBJ1-5; D ambiguous. The germline CDR1 and CDR2 sequences are LNHDA and SQIVND (reference sequence). The CDR3 is 13 residues long. The V gene lost 7 bases and the J gene lost 2 bases, with 9 bases spanning the gap. In nucleotides, the CDR3 is TGTGCCAGTACGGGGTTCGGCAATCAGCCCCAGCATTTT. Its translation is CASTGFGNQPQHF.

The chain links TRBV6-5 to TRBJ2-1; the match to TRBD2 covers 9 bases. The CDR3 runs to 15 residues. The junction had 6 bases not matched to a gene; V was cut back by 0 bases and J by 9 bases. From germline, CDR1 is MNHEY and CDR2 SVGAGI. Written as DNA, the CDR3 is TGTGCCAGCAGTTACTCGACTAGCGGCGGACCTGAGCAGTTCTTC. This translates into CASSYSTSGGPEQFF.

The chain couples TRBV12-2 to TRBJ1-5. TRBV12-2 is tagged as a pseudogene. The CDR3 runs to 13 residues. CDR3: CASRLAGNQPQHF. Here the CDR3 DNA reads TGTGCAAGTCGCTTAGCGGGAAATCAGCCCCAGCATTTT.

The chain combines TRBV4-2 with TRBJ2-5; no clear D. CDR1 LGHNA and CDR2 YNFKEQ come from the germline V gene. V dropped 1 base and J dropped 3 bases, with 18 bases sitting between them. The CDR3 loop spans 17 amino acids. The chain's CDR3 is CASSQGTWNRPKETQYF. In DNA form, the CDR3 reads TGTGCCAGCAGCCAAGGCACCTGGAACAGACCAAAAGAGACCCAGTACTTC.

Written as DNA, the CDR3 is TGTGCCAGCAGCTTAGGGGAGACAGGGGGGGAGCAGTACTTC. Translation gives CASSLGETGGEQYF. V is TRBV13 and J is TRBJ2-7; TRBD1 aligns across 9 bases. V dropped 0 bases and J dropped 7; count of bases not matched to a gene: 4. CDR1 is PRHDT and CDR2 is FYEKMQ in the germline V gene (reference sequence). The CDR3 runs to 14 residues.

V is TRBV5-4 and J is TRBJ2-7; 9 bases align to TRBD1. The CDR3 runs 14 residues. V shed 2 bases and J 4 bases; nucleotides not matched to a gene: 4. Germline CDR1 is SGHNT and CDR2 is YYREEE (reference sequence). The CDR3 here is CASSFGQGTYEQYF. The CDR3 nucleotides read TGTGCCAGCAGCTTCGGACAGGGGACGTACGAGCAGTACTTC.

The rearrangement links TRBV19 to TRBJ2-3; 8 positions match TRBD2. Germline V gene data show CDR1 as LNHDA and CDR2 as SQIVND (reference sequence). CDR3 length equals 14 residues. The J segment lost 4 bases and the V segment lost 4 bases, leaving 4 bases of the junction unmatched. CDR3 sequence: CASSNEREPDTQYF. CDR3 DNA: TGTGCCAGTAGTAACGAGCGGGAGCCAGATACGCAGTATTTT.

DNA for the CDR3: TGTGCCAGCAGCTTAACCGGGACAGGGAGGAATGAGCAGTTCTTC. This sequence encodes CASSLTGTGRNEQFF. V and J are TRBV7-3 and TRBJ2-1, with 9 bases aligning to TRBD1. Germline V gives CDR1 SGHTA, CDR2 FQGTGA. Trimming removed 0 bases from V and 7 bases from J; junction bases left unmatched: 4. The CDR3 contains 15 residues.

This chain links TRBV9 with TRBJ2-7; tentatively, D is TRBD2 (6 bases). The CDR3 sequence is 15 residues long. CDR1 and CDR2 (germline): SGDLS, YYNGEE. Trimming removed 0 bases from V and 0 bases from J, with 10 bases in between. CDR3 nucleotide sequence: TGTGCCAGCAGCGTAGTGGCGGGGCCCTCCTACGAGCAGTACTTC. Translated, it gives CASSVVAGPSYEQYF.

In nucleotides, the CDR3 is TGTGCCAGCAGCGTAGGCGCGGGAGGGGCCTACGAGCAGTACTTC. Encoded protein: CASSVGAGGAYEQYF. The chain couples TRBV9 to TRBJ2-7; 9 nucleotides match TRBD2. CDR1 and CDR2 from the germline V gene are SGDLS and YYNGEE. The CDR3 totals 15 residues. Unmatched junction bases numbered 3, after V lost 0 bases and J lost 2 bases.

The chain joins TRBV2 to TRBJ2-5; the match to TRBD1 covers 7 bases. The CDR3 is 15 amino acids. In germline, CDR1 is SNHLY, CDR2 FYNNEI. The junction had 8 bases not matched to a gene; V was cut back by 5 bases and J by 2 bases. The CDR3 sequence: CASSPLRDRQETQYF. CDR3 DNA: TGTGCCAGCAGTCCACTCCGGGACAGACAAGAGACCCAGTACTTC.

V is TRBV7-9 and J is TRBJ1-2; D perhaps matches TRBD1 (5 bases). Trimming stripped 2 bases from V and 1 base from J, with 11 bases between. This CDR3 region has 15 residues. The V gene's germline CDR1 is SEHNR and CDR2 FQNEAQ (reference sequence). The CDR3 nucleotides read TGTGCCAGCAGCTTAAGCAGGGAGAGTAACTATGGCTACACCTTC. As protein: CASSLSRESNYGYTF.

This clone was detected only a few times. The V call is TRBV28, the J call TRBJ2-7; 10 bases fit TRBD2. The CDR3 has 15 residues. V gave up 6 bases and J gave up 1 base; unmatched junction bases: 6. CDR1 and CDR2 (germline): MDHEN, SYDVKM. The CDR3 loop reads CASSLTSGLSYEQYF. Here the CDR3 DNA reads TGTGCCAGCAGCCTGACTAGCGGGCTGTCCTACGAGCAGTACTTC.

The rearrangement links TRBV4-1 to TRBJ2-7; D assignment may be TRBD1 or TRBD2 (6 bases each). CDR1 and CDR2 (germline): MGHRA, YSYEKL. Deletions cut 4 bases from V and 5 bases from J, with 12 bases between. The CDR3 consists of 13 residues. The DNA for the CDR3 is TGCGCCAGCAGCCGCGTGGGGGGCGACGAGCAGTACTTC. Amino acid sequence: CASSRVGGDEQYF.